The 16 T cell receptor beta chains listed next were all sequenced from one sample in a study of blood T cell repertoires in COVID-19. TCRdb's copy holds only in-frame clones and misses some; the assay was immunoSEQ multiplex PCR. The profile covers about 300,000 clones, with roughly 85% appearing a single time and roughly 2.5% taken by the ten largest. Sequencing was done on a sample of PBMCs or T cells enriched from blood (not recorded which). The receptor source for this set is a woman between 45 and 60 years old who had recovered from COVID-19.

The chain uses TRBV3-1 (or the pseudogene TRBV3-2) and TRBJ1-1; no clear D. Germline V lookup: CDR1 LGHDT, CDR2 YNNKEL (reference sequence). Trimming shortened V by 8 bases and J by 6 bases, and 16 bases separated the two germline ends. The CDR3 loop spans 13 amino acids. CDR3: CASLTLERAEAFF. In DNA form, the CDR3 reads TGTGCCAGCCTCACACTGGAACGGGCTGAAGCTTTCTTT.

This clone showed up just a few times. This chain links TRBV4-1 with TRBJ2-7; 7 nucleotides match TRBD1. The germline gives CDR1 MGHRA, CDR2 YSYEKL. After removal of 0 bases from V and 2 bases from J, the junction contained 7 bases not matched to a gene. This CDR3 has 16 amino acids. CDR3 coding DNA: TGCGCCAGCAGCCAAGATACGGGGCAGGGGGCCTACGAGCAGTACTTC. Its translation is CASSQDTGQGAYEQYF.

The CDR3 coding sequence is TGTGCCAGCTCACCCAGGACAGGGGAGGTTGGCACTGAAGCTTTCTTT. Its protein is CASSPRTGEVGTEAFF. The chain combines TRBV18 with TRBJ1-1, with 9 nucleotides matching TRBD1. Trimming removed 3 bases from V and 4 bases from J; junction bases left unmatched: 9. CDR3 length: 16 residues. The germline V gene has CDR1 KGHSH and CDR2 LQKENI.

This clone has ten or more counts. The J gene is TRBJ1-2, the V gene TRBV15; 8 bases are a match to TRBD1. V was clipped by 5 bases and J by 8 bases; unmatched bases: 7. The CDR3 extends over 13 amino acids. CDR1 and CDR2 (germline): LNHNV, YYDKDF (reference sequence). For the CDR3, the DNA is TGTGCCACCAGCGCCAGGACAGGGATGGGCTACACCTTC. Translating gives CATSARTGMGYTF.

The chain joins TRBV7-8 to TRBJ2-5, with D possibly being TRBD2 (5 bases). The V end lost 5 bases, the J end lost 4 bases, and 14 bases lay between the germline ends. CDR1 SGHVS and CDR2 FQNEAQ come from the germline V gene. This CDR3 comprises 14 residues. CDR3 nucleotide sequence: TGTGCCAGCAGCGTTGGACTTATGGCAGAGACCCAGTACTTC. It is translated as CASSVGLMAETQYF.

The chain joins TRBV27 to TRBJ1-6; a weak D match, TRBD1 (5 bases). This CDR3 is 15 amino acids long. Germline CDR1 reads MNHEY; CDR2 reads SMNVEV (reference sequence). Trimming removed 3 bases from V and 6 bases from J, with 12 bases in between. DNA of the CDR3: TGTGCCAGCAGTTTGACCCAGGGCACTAATTCACCCCTCCACTTT. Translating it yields CASSLTQGTNSPLHF.

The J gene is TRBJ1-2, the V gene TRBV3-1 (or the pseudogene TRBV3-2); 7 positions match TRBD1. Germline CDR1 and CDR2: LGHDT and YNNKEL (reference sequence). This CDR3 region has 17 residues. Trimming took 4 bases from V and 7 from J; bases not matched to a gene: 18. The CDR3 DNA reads TGTGCCAGCAGCCCGACCAAAGGAACAGGGGCTGGAGGTGGCTACACCTTC. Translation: CASSPTKGTGAGGGYTF.

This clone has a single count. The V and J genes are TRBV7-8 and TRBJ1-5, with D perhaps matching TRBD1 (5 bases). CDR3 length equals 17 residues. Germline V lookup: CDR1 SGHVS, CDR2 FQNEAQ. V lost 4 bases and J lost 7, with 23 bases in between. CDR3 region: CASSSGPTVGGNQPQHF. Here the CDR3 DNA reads TGTGCCAGCAGCTCCGGCCCCACGGTGGGGGGTAACCAGCCCCAGCATTTT.

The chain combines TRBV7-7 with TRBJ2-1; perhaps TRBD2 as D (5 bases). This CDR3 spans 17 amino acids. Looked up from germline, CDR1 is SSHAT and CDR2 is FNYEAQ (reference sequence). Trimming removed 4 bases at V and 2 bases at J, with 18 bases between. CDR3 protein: CASSSKTGRVAYNEQFF. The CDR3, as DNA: TGTGCCAGCAGCTCAAAAACCGGGCGGGTTGCCTACAATGAGCAGTTCTTC.

The CDR3 spells CASSYQGRGSTDTQYF. DNA for the CDR3: TGCGCCAGCAGCTACCAGGGGAGGGGAAGCACAGATACGCAGTATTTT. The chain employs TRBV5-1 and TRBJ2-3; D is perhaps TRBD2 (7 bases). V shed 3 bases and J shed 0 bases, with 14 bases lying between them. The CDR3 covers 16 residues. CDR1 is SGHRS, CDR2 YFSETQ, per germline.

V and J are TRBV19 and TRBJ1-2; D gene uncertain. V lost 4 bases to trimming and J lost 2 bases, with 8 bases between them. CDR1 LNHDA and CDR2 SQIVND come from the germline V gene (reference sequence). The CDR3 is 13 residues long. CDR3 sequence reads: CASSTPGNYGYTF. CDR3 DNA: TGTGCCAGTAGTACTCCCGGGAACTATGGCTACACCTTC.

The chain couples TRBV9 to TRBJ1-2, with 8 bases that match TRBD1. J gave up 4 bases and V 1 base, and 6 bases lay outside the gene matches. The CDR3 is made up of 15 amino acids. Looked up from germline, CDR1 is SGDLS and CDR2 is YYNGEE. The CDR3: CASSVHQGARYGYTF. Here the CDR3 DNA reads TGTGCCAGCAGCGTACACCAGGGGGCTCGCTATGGCTACACCTTC.

The CDR3 spells CASSMRHQPQHF. CDR3 sequence (DNA): TGTGCCAGTAGTATGAGGCATCAGCCCCAGCATTTT. The chain has TRBV19 and TRBJ1-5; D remains unclear. CDR3 length equals 12 residues. Germline values: CDR1 LNHDA, CDR2 SQIVND (reference sequence). V was trimmed by 3 bases and J by 5 bases, leaving 5 bases between them.

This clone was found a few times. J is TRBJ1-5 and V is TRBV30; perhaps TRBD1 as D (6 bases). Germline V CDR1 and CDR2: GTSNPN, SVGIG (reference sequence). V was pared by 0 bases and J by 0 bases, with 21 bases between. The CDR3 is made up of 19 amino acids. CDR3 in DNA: TGTGCCTGGAGTGTTAAACGGGACACTTTACTAGATAGCAATCAGCCCCAGCATTTT. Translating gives CAWSVKRDTLLDSNQPQHF. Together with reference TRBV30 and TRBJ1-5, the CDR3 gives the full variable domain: SQTIHQWPATLVQPVGSPLSLECTVEGTSNPNLYWYRQAAGRGLQLLFYSVGIGQISSEVPQNLSASRPQDRQFILSSKKLLLSDSGFYLCAWSVKRDTLLDSNQPQHFGDGTRLSIL.

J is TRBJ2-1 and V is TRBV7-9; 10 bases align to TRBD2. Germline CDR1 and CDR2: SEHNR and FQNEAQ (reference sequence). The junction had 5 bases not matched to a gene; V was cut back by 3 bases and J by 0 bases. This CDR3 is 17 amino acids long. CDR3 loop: CASSLPSGGASYNEQFF. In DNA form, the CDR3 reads TGTGCCAGCAGCTTGCCCAGCGGGGGGGCCTCCTACAATGAGCAGTTCTTC.

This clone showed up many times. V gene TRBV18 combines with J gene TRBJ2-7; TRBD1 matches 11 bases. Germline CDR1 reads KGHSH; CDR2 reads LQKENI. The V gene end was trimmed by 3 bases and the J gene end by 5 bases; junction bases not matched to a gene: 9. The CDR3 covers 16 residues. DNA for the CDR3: TGTGCCAGCTCACCGCCCCTTCGGGACAGGGGGAACGAGCAGTACTTC. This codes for CASSPPLRDRGNEQYF. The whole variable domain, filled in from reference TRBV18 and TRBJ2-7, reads NAGVMQNPRHLVRRRGQEARLRCSPMKGHSHVYWYRQLPEEGLKFMVYLQKENIIDESGMPKERFSAEFPKEGPSILRIQQVVRGDSAAYFCASSPPLRDRGNEQYFGPGTRLTVT.